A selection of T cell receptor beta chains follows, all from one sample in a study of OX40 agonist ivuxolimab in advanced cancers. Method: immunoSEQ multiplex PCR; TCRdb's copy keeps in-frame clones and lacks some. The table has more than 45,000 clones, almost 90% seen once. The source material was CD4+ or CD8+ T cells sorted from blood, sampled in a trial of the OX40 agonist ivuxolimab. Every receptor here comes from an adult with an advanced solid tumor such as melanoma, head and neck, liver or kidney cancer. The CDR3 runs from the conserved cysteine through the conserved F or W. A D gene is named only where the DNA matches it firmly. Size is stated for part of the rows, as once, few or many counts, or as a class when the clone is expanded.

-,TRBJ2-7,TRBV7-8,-,CASRSSRRYEQYF,TGTGCCAGCAGGTCCTCCCGGAGATACGAGCAGTACTTC
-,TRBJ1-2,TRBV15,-,CATSRKIVASNYGYTF,TGTGCCACCAGCAGAAAGATCGTGGCATCTAACTATGGCTACACCTTC
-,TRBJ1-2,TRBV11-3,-,CASSHGDGYTF,TGTGCCAGCAGCCATGGGGATGGCTACACCTTC
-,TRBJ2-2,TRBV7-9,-,CASSLGSGVDTGELFF,TGTGCCAGCAGCTTAGGTTCAGGGGTCGACACCGGGGAGCTGTTTTTT
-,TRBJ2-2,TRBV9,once,CASSTGHANTGELFF,TGTGCCAGCAGCACCGGACATGCGAACACCGGGGAGCTGTTTTTT
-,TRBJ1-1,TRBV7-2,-,CASSPWEGWNTEAFF,TGTGCCAGCAGCCCTTGGGAGGGATGGAACACTGAAGCTTTCTTT
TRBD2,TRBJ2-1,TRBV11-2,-,CASRQLAGDFYNEQFF,TGTGCCAGCAGACAGCTAGCGGGGGACTTTTACAATGAGCAGTTCTTC
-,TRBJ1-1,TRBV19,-,CASSRPGTNTEAFF,TGTGCCAGTAGCCGACCGGGGACGAACACTGAAGCTTTCTTT
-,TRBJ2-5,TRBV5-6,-,CASSPGLRQETQYF,TGTGCCAGCAGCCCGGGACTTCGCCAAGAGACCCAGTACTTC
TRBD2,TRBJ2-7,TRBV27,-,CASSLTSGRREEQYF,TGTGCCAGCAGTTTAACTAGCGGGAGAAGGGAAGAGCAGTACTTC
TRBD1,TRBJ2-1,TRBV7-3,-,CASSSISGQGLDEQFF,TGTGCCAGCAGCTCCATCTCGGGACAGGGGTTGGATGAGCAGTTCTTC
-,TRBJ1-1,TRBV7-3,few,CASSLQENTEAFF,TGTGCCAGCAGCTTACAAGAGAACACTGAAGCTTTCTTT
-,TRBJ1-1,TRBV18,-,CASSPPTGLNTEAFF,TGTGCCAGCTCACCACCGACCGGGCTGAACACTGAAGCTTTCTTT
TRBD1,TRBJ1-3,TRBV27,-,CASRSTGGAGNTIYF,TGTGCCAGCAGGTCCACAGGGGGCGCTGGAAACACCATATATTTT
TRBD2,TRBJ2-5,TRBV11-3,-,CASSLGLAGVGETQYF,TGTGCCAGCAGCTTGGGACTAGCGGGGGTGGGCGAGACCCAGTACTTC
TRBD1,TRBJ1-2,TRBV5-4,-,CASSPGLLQGLGGYTF,TGTGCCAGCAGCCCCGGACTGCTACAGGGGCTAGGTGGCTACACCTTC
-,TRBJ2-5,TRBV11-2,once,CASSLRPGPKETQYF,TGTGCCAGCAGCTTAAGGCCCGGCCCTAAAGAGACCCAGTACTTC
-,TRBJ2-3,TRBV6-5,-,CASSYYGRPTDTQYF,TGTGCCAGCAGTTACTATGGCAGACCCACAGATACGCAGTATTTT
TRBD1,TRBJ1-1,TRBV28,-,CASSLPGTGAPNTEAFF,TGTGCCAGCAGTTTACCCGGGACAGGGGCCCCGAACACTGAAGCTTTCTTT
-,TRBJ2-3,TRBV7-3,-,CASGPGTSTDTQYF,TGTGCCAGCGGACCCGGGACCAGCACAGATACGCAGTATTTT
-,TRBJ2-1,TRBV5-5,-,CASSFGQDEQFF,TGTGCCAGCAGCTTTGGTCAGGATGAGCAGTTCTTC
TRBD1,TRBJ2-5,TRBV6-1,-,CASRPTGVETQYF,TGTGCCAGCAGACCGACAGGGGTGGAGACCCAGTACTTC
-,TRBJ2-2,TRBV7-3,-,CASSLSRGSTGELFF,TGTGCCAGCAGCCTCTCCAGGGGTAGCACCGGGGAGCTGTTTTTT
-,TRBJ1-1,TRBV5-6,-,CASSLPGRGRDTEAFF,TGTGCCAGCAGCTTGCCAGGGCGGGGTAGGGACACTGAAGCTTTCTTT
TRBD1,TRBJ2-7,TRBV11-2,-,CASSSWDSYEQYF,TGTGCCAGCAGCTCATGGGACAGCTACGAGCAGTACTTC
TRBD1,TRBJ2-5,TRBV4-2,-,CASSQYRGSRETQYF,TGTGCCAGCAGCCAATACAGGGGGTCCAGGGAGACCCAGTACTTC
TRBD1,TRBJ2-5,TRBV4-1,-,CASSQRGQAKETQYF,TGCGCCAGCAGCCAAAGGGGACAGGCTAAAGAGACCCAGTACTTC
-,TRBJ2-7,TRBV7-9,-,CAAGQDTSEQYF,TGTGCCGCGGGGCAGGACACAAGTGAGCAGTACTTC
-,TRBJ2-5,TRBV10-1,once,CASSDGQQQETQYF,TGCGCCAGCAGTGATGGACAACAACAAGAGACCCAGTACTTC
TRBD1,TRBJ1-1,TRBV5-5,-,CASSFYGQGTEAFF,TGTGCCAGCAGCTTTTACGGACAGGGCACTGAAGCTTTCTTT
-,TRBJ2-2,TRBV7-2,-,CASSPLAGELFF,TGTGCCAGCAGCCCCCTCGCCGGGGAGCTGTTTTTT
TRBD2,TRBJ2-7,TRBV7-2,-,CASSVAASGWYEQYF,TGTGCCAGCAGCGTCGCTGCTAGCGGGTGGTACGAGCAGTACTTC
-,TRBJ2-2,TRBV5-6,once,CASSLGQPRWTGELFF,TGTGCCAGCAGCCTTGGACAGCCCCGGTGGACCGGGGAGCTGTTTTTT
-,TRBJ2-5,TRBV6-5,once,CASRQETQYF,TGTGCCAGCAGACAAGAGACCCAGTACTTC
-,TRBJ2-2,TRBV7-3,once,CASSLAGPNTGELFF,TGTGCCAGCAGCTTAGCTGGACCGAACACCGGGGAGCTGTTTTTT
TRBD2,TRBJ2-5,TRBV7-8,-,CASSLTSGRIWETQYF,TGTGCCAGCAGTCTTACTAGCGGGAGGATCTGGGAGACCCAGTACTTC
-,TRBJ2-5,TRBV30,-,CASTRGGDMSSETQYF,TGTGCCTCAACGCGAGGGGGGGATATGTCGTCGGAGACCCAGTACTTC
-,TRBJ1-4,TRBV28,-,CASSLASANEKLFF,TGTGCCAGCAGTTTGGCGAGCGCTAATGAAAAACTGTTTTTT
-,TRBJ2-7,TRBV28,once,CASGKTRGYGSYEQYF,TGTGCCAGCGGTAAAACGAGGGGCTATGGATCCTACGAGCAGTACTTC
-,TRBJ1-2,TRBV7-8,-,CASSLERTRGYTF,TGTGCCAGCAGCTTAGAAAGAACTCGCGGCTACACCTTC
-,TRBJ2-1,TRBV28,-,CASRSSRGGSSYNEQFF,TGTGCCAGCAGATCTTCTCGTGGGGGGAGCTCCTACAATGAGCAGTTCTTC